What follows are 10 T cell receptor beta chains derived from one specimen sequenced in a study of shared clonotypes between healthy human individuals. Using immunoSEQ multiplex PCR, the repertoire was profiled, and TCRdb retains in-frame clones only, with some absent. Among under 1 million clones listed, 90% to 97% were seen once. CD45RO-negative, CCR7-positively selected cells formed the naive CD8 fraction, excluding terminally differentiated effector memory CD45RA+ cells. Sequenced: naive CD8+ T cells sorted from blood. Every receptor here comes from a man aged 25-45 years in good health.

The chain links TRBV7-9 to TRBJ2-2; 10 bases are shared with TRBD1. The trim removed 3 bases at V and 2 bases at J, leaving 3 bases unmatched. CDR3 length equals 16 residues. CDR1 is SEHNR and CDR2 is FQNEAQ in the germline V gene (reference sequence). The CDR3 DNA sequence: TGTGCCAGCAGCTTCGACAGGGGGCCTAACACCGGGGAGCTGTTTTTT. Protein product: CASSFDRGPNTGELFF.

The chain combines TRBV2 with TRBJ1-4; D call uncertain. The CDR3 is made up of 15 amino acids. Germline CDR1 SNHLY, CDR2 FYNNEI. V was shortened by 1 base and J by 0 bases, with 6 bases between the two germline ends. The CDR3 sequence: CASSEGVSTNEKLFF. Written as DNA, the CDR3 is TGTGCCAGCAGTGAAGGGGTCTCAACTAATGAAAAACTGTTTTTT. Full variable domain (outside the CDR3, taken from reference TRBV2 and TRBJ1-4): EPEVTQTPSHQVTQMGQEVILRCVPISNHLYFYWYRQILGQKVEFLVSFYNNEISEKSEIFDDQFSVERPDGSNFTLKIRSTKLEDSAMYFCASSEGVSTNEKLFFGSGTQLSVL.

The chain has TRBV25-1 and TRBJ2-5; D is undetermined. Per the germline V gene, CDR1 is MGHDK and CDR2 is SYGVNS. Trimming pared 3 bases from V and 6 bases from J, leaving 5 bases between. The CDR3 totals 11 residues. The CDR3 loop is CASSDSKTQYF. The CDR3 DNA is TGTGCCAGCAGTGATTCTAAGACCCAGTACTTC.

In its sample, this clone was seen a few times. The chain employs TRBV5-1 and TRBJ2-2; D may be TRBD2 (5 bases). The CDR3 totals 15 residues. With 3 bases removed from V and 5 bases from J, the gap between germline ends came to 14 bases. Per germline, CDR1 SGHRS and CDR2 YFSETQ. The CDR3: CASSSIEGLTGELFF. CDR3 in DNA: TGCGCCAGCAGCTCGATAGAGGGCTTAACCGGGGAGCTGTTTTTT.

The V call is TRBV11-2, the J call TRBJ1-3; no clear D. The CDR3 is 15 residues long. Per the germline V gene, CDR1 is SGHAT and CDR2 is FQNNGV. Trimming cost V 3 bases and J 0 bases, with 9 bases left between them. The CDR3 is CASSFDGNSGNTIYF. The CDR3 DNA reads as TGTGCCAGCAGCTTCGACGGAAACTCTGGAAACACCATATATTTT. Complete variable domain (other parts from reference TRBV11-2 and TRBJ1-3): EAGVAQSPRYKIIEKRQSVAFWCNPISGHATLYWYQQILGQGPKLLIQFQNNGVVDDSQLPKDRFSAERLKGVDSTLKIQPAKLEDSAVYLCASSFDGNSGNTIYFGEGSWLTVV.

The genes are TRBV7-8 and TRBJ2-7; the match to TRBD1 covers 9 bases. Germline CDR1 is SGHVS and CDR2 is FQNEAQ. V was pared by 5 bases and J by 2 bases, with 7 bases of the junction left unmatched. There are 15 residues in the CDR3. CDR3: CASSPLQGAAYEQYF. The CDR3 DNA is TGTGCCAGCAGCCCCCTACAGGGGGCGGCCTACGAGCAGTACTTC. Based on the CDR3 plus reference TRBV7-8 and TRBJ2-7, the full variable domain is GAGVSQSPRYKVAKRGQDVALRCDPISGHVSLFWYQQALGQGPEFLTYFQNEAQLDKSGLPSDRFFAERPEGSVSTLKIQRTQQEDSAVYLCASSPLQGAAYEQYFGPGTRLTVT.

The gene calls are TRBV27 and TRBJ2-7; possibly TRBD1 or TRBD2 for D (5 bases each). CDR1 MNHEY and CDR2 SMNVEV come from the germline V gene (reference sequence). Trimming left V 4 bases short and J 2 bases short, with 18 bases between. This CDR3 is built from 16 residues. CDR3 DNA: TGTGCCAGCAGTTCAGCCTCGGGGACCCGCCCCTACGAGCAGTACTTC. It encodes CASSSASGTRPYEQYF.

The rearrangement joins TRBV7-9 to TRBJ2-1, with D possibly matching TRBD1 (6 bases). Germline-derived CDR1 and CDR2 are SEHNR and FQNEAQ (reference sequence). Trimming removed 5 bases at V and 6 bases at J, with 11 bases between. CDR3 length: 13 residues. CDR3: CASSIGGGNEQFF. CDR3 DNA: TGTGCCAGCAGCATAGGGGGTGGCAATGAGCAGTTCTTC.

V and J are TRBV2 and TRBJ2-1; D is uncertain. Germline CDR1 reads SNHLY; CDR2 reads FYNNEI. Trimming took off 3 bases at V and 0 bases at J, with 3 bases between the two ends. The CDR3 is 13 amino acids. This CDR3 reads CASSDVSYNEQFF. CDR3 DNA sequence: TGTGCCAGCAGTGACGTCTCCTACAATGAGCAGTTCTTC.

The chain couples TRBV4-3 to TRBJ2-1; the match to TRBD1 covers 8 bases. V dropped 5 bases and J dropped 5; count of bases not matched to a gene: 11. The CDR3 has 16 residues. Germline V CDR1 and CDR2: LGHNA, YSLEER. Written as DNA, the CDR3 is TGCGCCAGCAGCAAGGACAGGGCAATCGATAACAATGAGCAGTTCTTC. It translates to CASSKDRAIDNNEQFF.